The clone carrying this T cell receptor beta chain has more than one count but fewer than ten. What it binds is not known. From the reads, TCRdb called clonotypes with MiXCR, one entry per CDR3 protein. The sample consists of fewer than 950,000 distinct CDR3 sequences, around a third of them appearing once. The data originate from a study of T cell repertoires in cytomegalovirus infection. V lost 3 bases and J lost 0, with 8 bases in between. The CDR3 totals 14 residues. Germline CDR1 LNHDA, CDR2 SQIVND (reference sequence). Sequencing used cultured CD8+ T cells from PBMCs, obtained from culture after CMV antigen stimulation. The V gene is TRBV19, the J gene TRBJ1-1; D gene uncertain. This receptor was identified in a human donor in good health (CMV status not recorded). Some clones in this sample may be carry-over from other donors' samples. The CDR3 sequence: CASSIGIMNTEAFF. The DNA of the CDR3 is TGTGCCAGTAGTATTGGGATCATGAACACTGAAGCTTTCTTT. Filled out from reference TRBV19 and TRBJ1-1, the complete variable domain reads DGGITQSPKYLFRKEGQNVTLSCEQNLNHDAMYWYRQDPGQGLRLIYYSQIVNDFQKGDIAEGYSVSREKKESFPLTVTSAQKNPTAFYLCASSIGIMNTEAFFGQGTRLTVV.